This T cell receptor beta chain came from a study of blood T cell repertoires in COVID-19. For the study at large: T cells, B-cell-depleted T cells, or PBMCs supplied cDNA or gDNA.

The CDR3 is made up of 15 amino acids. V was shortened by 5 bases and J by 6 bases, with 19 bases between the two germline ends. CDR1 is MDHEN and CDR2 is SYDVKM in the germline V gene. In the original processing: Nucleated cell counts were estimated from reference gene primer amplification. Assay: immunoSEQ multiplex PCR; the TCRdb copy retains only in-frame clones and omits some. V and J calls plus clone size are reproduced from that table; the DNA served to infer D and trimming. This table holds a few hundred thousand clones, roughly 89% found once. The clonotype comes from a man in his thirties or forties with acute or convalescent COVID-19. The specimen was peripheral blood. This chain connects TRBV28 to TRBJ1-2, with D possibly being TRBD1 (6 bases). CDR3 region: CASSRAIGQRHGYTF. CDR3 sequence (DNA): TGTGCCAGCAGTCGTGCCATAGGACAGAGACATGGCTACACCTTC.